These 12 T cell receptor beta chains originate from one sample sequenced in a study of T cells in narcolepsy. Sequencing used immunoSEQ multiplex PCR; TCRdb keeps in-frame clones, though not all of them. The top ten clones hold roughly 3.2% of a sample with about 27,000 clones, roughly 74% of them seen once. Sequencing was performed on CD45RA- memory CD4+ T cells from PBMCs. These receptors were obtained from a human donor with narcolepsy.

V gene TRBV14 combines with J gene TRBJ2-7; weak D call: TRBD2 (6 bases). Germline V gives CDR1 SGHDN, CDR2 FVKESK. CDR3 size: 14 residues. Trimming took off 2 bases at V and 1 base at J, with 9 bases between the two ends. The CDR3 DNA sequence: TGTGCCAGCAGCCAAACGGGGGTGTCCTACGAGCAGTACTTC. It specifies CASSQTGVSYEQYF.

This clone occurred once. The rearrangement joins TRBV19 to TRBJ1-2, with 10 bases fitting TRBD1. With V trimmed by 3 bases and J by 1 base, 11 bases remained unmatched. The length of the CDR3 is 18 residues. Per the germline V gene, CDR1 is LNHDA and CDR2 is SQIVND (reference sequence). For the CDR3, the DNA is TGTGCCAGTAGTATTATCGGGACAGGGGACCCCCTTAACTATGGCTACACCTTC. It encodes CASSIIGTGDPLNYGYTF.

This clone has a handful of counts. The chain recombines TRBV11-2 with TRBJ1-5; the match to TRBD1 covers 7 bases. The CDR3 runs 14 residues. V trimming: 5 bases; J trimming: 2 bases; junction bases outside the gene matches: 3. Germline-derived CDR1 and CDR2 are SGHAT and FQNNGV. The CDR3 loop reads CASSPQGGNQPQHF. In nucleotides, the CDR3 is TGTGCCAGCAGCCCCCAGGGGGGCAATCAGCCCCAGCATTTT. The variable domain in full, with the rest retrieved from reference TRBV11-2 and TRBJ1-5, is EAGVAQSPRYKIIEKRQSVAFWCNPISGHATLYWYQQILGQGPKLLIQFQNNGVVDDSQLPKDRFSAERLKGVDSTLKIQPAKLEDSAVYLCASSPQGGNQPQHFGDGTRLSIL.

The chain joins TRBV9 to TRBJ2-3, with 10 positions matching TRBD2. The CDR3 is 16 residues long. Germline V gene data show CDR1 as SGDLS and CDR2 as YYNGEE. V gave up 0 bases and J gave up 7 bases; unmatched junction bases: 8. The CDR3 sequence is CASSVVASGGLNTQYF. CDR3 nucleotides: TGTGCCAGCAGCGTAGTGGCTAGCGGGGGATTAAATACGCAGTATTTT.

V usage is TRBV6-6 and J usage is TRBJ2-7; 8 nucleotides line up with TRBD2. Unmatched junction bases numbered 4, after V lost 2 bases and J lost 4 bases. CDR1 and CDR2 (germline): MNHNY, SVGAGI (reference sequence). The CDR3 consists of 14 residues. CDR3 in amino acids: CASSYRGGKYEQYF. CDR3 DNA: TGTGCCAGCAGTTACCGGGGGGGAAAATACGAGCAGTACTTC.

V and J are TRBV2 and TRBJ2-6; no firm D call. CDR3 length: 14 residues. The germline gives CDR1 SNHLY, CDR2 FYNNEI. Trimming took 6 bases from V and 0 from J, leaving 6 bases between them. CDR3 region: CASRGISGANVLTF. For the CDR3, the DNA is TGTGCCAGCAGGGGGATCTCTGGGGCCAACGTCCTGACTTTC.

The rearrangement joins TRBV7-2 to TRBJ2-7, with D possibly being TRBD1 (6 bases). Germline CDR1 reads SGHTA; CDR2 reads FQGNSA. With 0 bases removed from V and 2 bases from J, the gap between germline ends came to 11 bases. CDR3 size: 15 residues. In nucleotides, the CDR3 is TGTGCCAGCAGCTTAGCACGGGACATTGCCTACGAGCAGTACTTC. Encoded protein: CASSLARDIAYEQYF. Based on the CDR3 plus reference TRBV7-2 and TRBJ2-7, the full variable domain is GAGVSQSPSNKVTEKGKDVELRCDPISGHTALYWYRQSLGQGLEFLIYFQGNSAPDKSGLPSDRFSAERTGGSVSTLTIQRTQQEDSAVYLCASSLARDIAYEQYFGPGTRLTVT.

The rearrangement uses TRBV19 and TRBJ1-5; D uncertain. V shed 4 bases and J shed 0 bases, with 13 bases lying between them. Germline V gives CDR1 LNHDA, CDR2 SQIVND (reference sequence). The CDR3 sequence is 16 residues long. This CDR3 is CASSTREIYSNQPQHF. CDR3 nucleotides: TGTGCCAGTAGTACTCGGGAGATTTATAGCAATCAGCCCCAGCATTTT. Looking up the rest from reference TRBV19 and TRBJ1-5 gives the full variable domain: DGGITQSPKYLFRKEGQNVTLSCEQNLNHDAMYWYRQDPGQGLRLIYYSQIVNDFQKGDIAEGYSVSREKKESFPLTVTSAQKNPTAFYLCASSTREIYSNQPQHFGDGTRLSIL.

This clone was seen only a few times. The chain recombines TRBV11-3 with TRBJ2-5, with D possibly TRBD1 on 5 matching bases. Germline V gene data show CDR1 as SGHNT and CDR2 as YENEEA. CDR3 length equals 14 residues. Trimming took 4 bases from V and 5 from J, leaving 14 bases between them. CDR3 sequence reads: CASSWQGHGETQYF. In DNA form, the CDR3 reads TGTGCCAGCAGCTGGCAGGGCCACGGGGAGACCCAGTACTTC.

In this sample, this clone turned up a few times. V is TRBV7-2 and J is TRBJ2-1; D is unclear. Germline values: CDR1 SGHTA, CDR2 FQGNSA. The CDR3 length is 14 residues. V was cut by 1 base and J by 0 bases, with 4 bases left in between. Here the CDR3 DNA reads TGTGCCAGCAGCTTAGGGAGCTCCTACAATGAGCAGTTCTTC. As protein: CASSLGSSYNEQFF.

The V gene is TRBV6-5, the J gene TRBJ1-2; D is perhaps TRBD1 (6 bases). The V gene lost 5 bases and the J gene lost 4 bases, with 14 bases spanning the gap. Germline V lookup: CDR1 MNHEY, CDR2 SVGAGI. The CDR3 has 14 amino acids. CDR3 amino acids: CASSDLQGPYGYTF. CDR3 nucleotides: TGTGCCAGCAGTGATTTACAGGGTCCCTATGGCTACACCTTC.

This rearrangement joins TRBV30 to TRBJ1-1; a weak D match, TRBD1 (5 bases). This CDR3 contains 12 residues. Germline-derived CDR1 and CDR2 are GTSNPN and SVGIG (reference sequence). Trimming took 7 bases from V and 5 from J, leaving 14 bases between them. The CDR3 reads CALFQGYTEAFF. CDR3 sequence (DNA): TGTGCCTTATTCCAGGGTTATACTGAAGCTTTCTTT.